This T cell receptor (beta chain) was identified during a study of T cell responses to AZD1222 COVID-19 vaccine. General observations from the study: Regions left unmutated in variants are reportedly the target of nearly half of spike-specific TCRs.

The assay was immunoSEQ multiplex PCR, and TCRdb's table has in-frame clones only and misses some. The sample lists around 150,000 clones, roughly 89% occurring once. This clone occurred a few times. Its antigen is not identified. The TCR originated in an adult in good health. Sequences were derived from peripheral blood, sampled on day 0 of AZD1222 vaccination.

The CDR3 DNA follows: TGTGCCAGCAGTGTAGTCGGGACACAGAACACCGGGGAGCTGTTTTTT. This encodes CASSVVGTQNTGELFF. The V gene is TRBV28, the J gene TRBJ2-2; perhaps TRBD1 as D (6 bases). Trimming left V 5 bases short and J 1 base short, with 14 bases between. CDR3 length equals 16 residues. The germline CDR1 and CDR2 sequences are MDHEN and SYDVKM.